This T cell receptor beta chain derives from a study of shared clonotypes between healthy human individuals. General study results and limits: Since donors were few, the genetic and exposure-history diversity represented was limited.

The protocol was immunoSEQ multiplex PCR, while the TCRdb copy is restricted to in-frame clones and leaves out a portion. The table has more than 400,000 clones, approximately 84% seen once. As to this clone: The antigen is unknown.

CDR1 SSHAT and CDR2 FNYEAQ come from the germline V gene (reference sequence). The CDR3 sequence is 15 residues long. V trimming: 5 bases; J trimming: 3 bases; junction bases outside the gene matches: 4. The chain links TRBV7-7 to TRBJ2-1, with 10 bases that match TRBD2. The TCR sequence derives from a woman between 40 and 50 years old in good health. Some clones in this sample may be carry-over from other donors' samples. Sequencing used PBMCs. CDR3 DNA: TGTGCCAGCAGCATCGGACTAGCGGTCTACAATGAGCAGTTCTTC. Amino acids: CASSIGLAVYNEQFF.